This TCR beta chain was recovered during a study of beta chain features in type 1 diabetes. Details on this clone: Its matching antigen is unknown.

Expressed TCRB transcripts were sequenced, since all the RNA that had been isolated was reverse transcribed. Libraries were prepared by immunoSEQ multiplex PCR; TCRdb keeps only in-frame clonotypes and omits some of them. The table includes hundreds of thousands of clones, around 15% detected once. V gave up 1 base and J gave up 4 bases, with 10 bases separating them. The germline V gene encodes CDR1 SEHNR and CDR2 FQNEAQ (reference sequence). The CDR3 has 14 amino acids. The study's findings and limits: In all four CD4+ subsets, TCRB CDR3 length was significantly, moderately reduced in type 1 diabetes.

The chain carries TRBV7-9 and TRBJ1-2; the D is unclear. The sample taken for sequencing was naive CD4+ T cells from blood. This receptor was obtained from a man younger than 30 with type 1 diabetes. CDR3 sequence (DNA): TGTGCCAGCAGCTTAGAACCTTCAACCTATGGCTACACCTTC. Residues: CASSLEPSTYGYTF.